This TCR beta chain was recovered during a study of blood T cell repertoires in COVID-19. Study-level background: Specimens from acute and convalescent COVID-19 originated in the United States, Italy and Spain. T cells, B-cell-depleted T cells, or PBMCs provided the cDNA or gDNA that served as material.

Germline V gives CDR1 KGHDR, CDR2 SFDVKD. V shed 12 bases and J shed 3 bases, with 11 bases lying between them. The CDR3 is made up of 11 amino acids. Sequenced by immunoSEQ multiplex PCR; TCRdb stores in-frame clones only, minus some. The repertoire holds about 480,000 clones, around 89% seen once, with approximately 4.5% in the top ten. The source is a woman aged 25-40 years with acute or convalescent COVID-19. Sequenced sample: peripheral blood. This rearrangement joins TRBV24-1 to TRBJ2-7; perhaps TRBD2 as D (6 bases). The CDR3 here is CAPRGGYEQYF. The CDR3 nucleotides are TGTGCCCCGCGGGGTGGCTACGAGCAGTACTTC.